This T cell receptor (beta chain) was documented in a study of shared clonotypes between healthy human individuals. About the research overall: Each donor had three CD4 naive, three CD4 memory, two CD8 naive and one CD8 memory plate. General study points: Naive subsets typically showed greater estimated richness than memory subsets.

This clone was observed a single time. Its antigen remains unknown. This CDR3 region has 16 residues. CDR1 MDHEN and CDR2 SYDVKM come from the germline V gene. Trimming left V 4 bases short and J 1 base short, with 15 bases between. CD4+ cells underwent separation, giving CD45RA+ naive and CD45RA-negative memory subsets. TCRdb keeps only in-frame clones here, not all; method: immunoSEQ multiplex PCR. Here the sample spans some 2,000,000 clones, roughly 95% being singletons. This TCR was sampled from a man younger than 35 in good health. The chain has TRBV28 and TRBJ2-3; a weak D match, TRBD1 (6 bases). Material for sequencing was naive CD4+ T cells sorted from blood. The subset was: CD45RA+ positively selected. The CDR3 DNA reads TGTGCCAGCAGTTCTCGAAGGACAGCTGGCACAGATACGCAGTATTTT. It translates to CASSSRRTAGTDTQYF. Full variable domain (missing parts from reference TRBV28 and TRBJ2-3): DVKVTQSSRYLVKRTGEKVFLECVQDMDHENMFWYRQDPGLGLRLIYFSYDVKMKEKGDIPEGYSVSREKKERFSLILESASTNQTSMYLCASSSRRTAGTDTQYFGPGTRLTVL.